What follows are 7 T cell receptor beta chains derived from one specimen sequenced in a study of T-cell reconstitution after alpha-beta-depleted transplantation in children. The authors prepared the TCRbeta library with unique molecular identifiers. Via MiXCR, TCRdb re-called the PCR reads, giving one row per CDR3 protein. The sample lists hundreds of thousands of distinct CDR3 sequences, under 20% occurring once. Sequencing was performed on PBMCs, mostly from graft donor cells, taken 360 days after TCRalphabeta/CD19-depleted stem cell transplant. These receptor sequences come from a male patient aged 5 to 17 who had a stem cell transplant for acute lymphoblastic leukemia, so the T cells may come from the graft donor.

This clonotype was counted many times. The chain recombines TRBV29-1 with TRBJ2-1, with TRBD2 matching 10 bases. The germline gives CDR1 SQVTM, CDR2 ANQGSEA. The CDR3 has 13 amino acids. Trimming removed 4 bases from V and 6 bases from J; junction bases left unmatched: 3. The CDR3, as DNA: TGCAGCGTTGTCGCTAGCGGGAGCAATGAGCAGTTCTTC. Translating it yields CSVVASGSNEQFF.

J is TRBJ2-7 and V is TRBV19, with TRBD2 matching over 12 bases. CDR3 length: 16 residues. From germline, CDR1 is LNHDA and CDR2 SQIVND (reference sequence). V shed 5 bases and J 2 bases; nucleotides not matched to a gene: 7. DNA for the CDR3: TGTGCCAGTAGTCTATGGACTAGCGGGAACCCCTACGAGCAGTACTTC. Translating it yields CASSLWTSGNPYEQYF.

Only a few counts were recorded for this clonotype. In nucleotides, the CDR3 is TGCGCCAGCAGTCAAGTAGCCACGGGACAGGGCATGGCAAATGAGCAGTTCTTC. Its protein is CASSQVATGQGMANEQFF. This rearrangement joins TRBV23-1 to TRBJ2-1; TRBD1 matches at 9 bases. TRBV23-1 is designated an ORF whose function remains uncertain. The CDR3 has 18 amino acids. With V trimmed by 2 bases and J by 7 bases, 15 bases remained unmatched.

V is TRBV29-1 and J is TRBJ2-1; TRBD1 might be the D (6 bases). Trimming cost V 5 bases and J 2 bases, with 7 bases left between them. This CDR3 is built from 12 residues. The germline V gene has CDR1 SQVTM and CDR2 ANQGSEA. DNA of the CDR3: TGCAGCGTTCCAGGGGCCTACAATGAGCAGTTCTTC. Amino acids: CSVPGAYNEQFF.

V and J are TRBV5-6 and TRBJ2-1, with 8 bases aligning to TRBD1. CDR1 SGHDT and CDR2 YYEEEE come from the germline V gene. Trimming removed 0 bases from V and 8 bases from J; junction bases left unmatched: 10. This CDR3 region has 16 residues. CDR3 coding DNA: TGTGCCAGCAGCTTGGCCGTCAGGGGGCGCTGGTATGAGCAGTTCTTC. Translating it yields CASSLAVRGRWYEQFF.

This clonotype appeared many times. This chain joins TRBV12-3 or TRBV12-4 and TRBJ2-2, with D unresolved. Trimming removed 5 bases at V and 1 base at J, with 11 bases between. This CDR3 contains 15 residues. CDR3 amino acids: CASSLWTVNTGELFF. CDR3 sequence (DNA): TGTGCCAGCAGTCTTTGGACGGTGAACACCGGGGAGCTGTTTTTT.

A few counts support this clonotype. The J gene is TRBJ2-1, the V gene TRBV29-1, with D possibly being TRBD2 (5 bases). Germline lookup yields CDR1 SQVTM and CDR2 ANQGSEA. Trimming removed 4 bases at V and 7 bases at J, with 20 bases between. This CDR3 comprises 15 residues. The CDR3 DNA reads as TGCAGCGTTGTATTGGGGAGCGCCTCAGTGAATGAGCAGTTCTTC. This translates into CSVVLGSASVNEQFF.